This T cell receptor (beta chain) is from a study of response to subunit inactivated influenza vaccine. Study-wide results and limits: Authors proposed each seasonal influenza vaccination draws in few new T cells.

TCRdb re-called the RT-PCR reads with MiXCR, one entry per CDR3 protein. The top ten hold about a tenth of the sample, which has roughly 760,000 distinct CDR3 sequences, 21% seen once. This CDR3 is 15 amino acids long. V shed 2 bases and J shed 8 bases, with 15 bases lying between them. Germline V gives CDR1 MGHRA, CDR2 YSYEKL. This clonotype was recorded a few times. Its antigen remains unknown. The rearrangement links TRBV4-1 to TRBJ1-4; no firm D call. The TCR was taken from a man aged 50 or older who received an inactivated influenza vaccine. Specimen: PBMCs from blood, collected around 5 days after vaccination. The CDR3 bases are TGCGCCAGCAGCCAATCGGTGGGGTATTCCGAAAAACTGTTTTTT. Its translation: CASSQSVGYSEKLFF.